These 27 T cell receptor beta chains were sequenced from one sample in a study of blood T cell repertoires in COVID-19. Here immunoSEQ multiplex PCR was the method, and the copy in TCRdb shows in-frame clones only, minus some. This table holds about 380,000 clones, roughly 85% found once. Sequencing used peripheral blood. The source of these receptors is a woman aged 18-29 years with acute or convalescent COVID-19.

The chain combines TRBV5-1 with TRBJ1-6; D is perhaps TRBD1 (6 bases). Germline V gene sequence: CDR1 SGHRS, CDR2 YFSETQ. V shed 9 bases and J shed 8 bases, with 18 bases lying between them. This CDR3 contains 14 residues. CDR3 coding DNA: TGCGCCATCGGGGACACAGGAACGGATTCACCCCTCCACTTT. This sequence encodes CAIGDTGTDSPLHF.

The chain couples TRBV14 to TRBJ1-6, with D hard to call. The germline gives CDR1 SGHDN, CDR2 FVKESK. The length of the CDR3 is 13 residues. Trimming took 4 bases from V and 10 from J, leaving 11 bases between them. DNA for the CDR3: TGTGCCAGCAGCCCACAAAGCGTGTCACCCCTCCACTTT. As protein: CASSPQSVSPLHF.

In its sample, this clone was seen a few times. This rearrangement joins TRBV19 to TRBJ2-3, with 8 bases matching TRBD2. Germline loops: CDR1 LNHDA, CDR2 SQIVND (reference sequence). Unmatched junction bases numbered 3, after V lost 3 bases and J lost 4 bases. CDR3 length: 14 amino acids. The CDR3 bases are TGTGCCAGTAGTATGCCCGGGGGGGCAGATACGCAGTATTTT. This gives the protein CASSMPGGADTQYF.

This rearrangement joins TRBV5-1 to TRBJ2-3; 7 bases agree with TRBD1. After removal of 3 bases from V and 2 bases from J, the junction contained 3 bases not matched to a gene. Germline CDR1 and CDR2: SGHRS and YFSETQ. This CDR3 contains 14 residues. The CDR3 bases are TGCGCCAGCAGCTGGGACAGTTCCACAGATACGCAGTATTTT. Protein: CASSWDSSTDTQYF.

The gene calls are TRBV9 and TRBJ1-1; 7 nucleotides agree with TRBD1. The V segment lost 4 bases and the J segment 3 bases; nucleotides outside the gene matches: 6. The CDR3 is 14 residues long. Germline V lookup: CDR1 SGDLS, CDR2 YYNGEE. The CDR3 protein is CASSSRTGHTEAFF. For the CDR3, the DNA is TGTGCCAGCAGCTCGCGGACAGGTCACACTGAAGCTTTCTTT.

The V call is TRBV5-1, the J call TRBJ1-2; D uncertain. CDR1 is SGHRS and CDR2 is YFSETQ in the germline V gene. V lost 4 bases and J 5 bases, leaving 12 bases between the germline ends. CDR3 size: 13 residues. The CDR3 sequence: CASSPAWAYGYTF. CDR3 in DNA: TGCGCCAGCAGCCCGGCGTGGGCTTATGGCTACACCTTC.

This chain's CDR3 is CASSPRLAGGPGEQYF. CDR3 DNA: TGTGCCAGCAGTCCTAGACTAGCGGGAGGGCCCGGCGAGCAGTACTTC. The chain recombines TRBV5-4 with TRBJ2-7; 14 nucleotides align to TRBD2. The trim removed 5 bases at V and 6 bases at J, leaving 10 bases unmatched. Germline-derived CDR1 and CDR2 are SGHNT and YYREEE (reference sequence). This CDR3 is 16 amino acids long.

The sample holds a few counts of this clone. The genes are TRBV9 and TRBJ2-5, with a possible D match to TRBD2 (6 bases). CDR3 length: 14 residues. Germline CDR1 and CDR2: SGDLS and YYNGEE. Trimming removed 4 bases from V and 4 bases from J, with 14 bases in between. The CDR3 loop is CASSYGPGGETQYF. Here the CDR3 DNA reads TGTGCCAGCAGCTACGGCCCCGGGGGAGAGACCCAGTACTTC.

V usage is TRBV24-1 and J usage is TRBJ1-1; TRBD1 matches at 7 bases. Trimming at V came to 5 bases and at J to 2 bases, leaving 7 bases not matched to a gene. The CDR3 runs to 15 residues. Looked up from germline, CDR1 is KGHDR and CDR2 is SFDVKD. The CDR3: CATSGGGAQNTEAFF. In DNA, the CDR3 is TGTGCCACCAGTGGAGGGGGCGCGCAAAACACTGAAGCTTTCTTT.

This chain uses TRBV4-2 with TRBJ1-2, with 7 bases that match TRBD1. V gave up 1 base and J gave up 7 bases; unmatched junction bases: 9. This CDR3 is built from 15 residues. Germline lookup yields CDR1 LGHNA and CDR2 YNFKEQ. CDR3 nucleotides: TGTGCCAGCAGCCAAGTGAGACAGGGATGGGTTGGCTACACCTTC. Translated: CASSQVRQGWVGYTF.

This clone has a handful of counts. The chain employs TRBV24-1 and TRBJ1-2; D remains unclear. V lost 5 bases, J lost 7 bases, and 7 bases lay in between. The CDR3 loop spans 11 amino acids. The V gene's germline CDR1 is KGHDR and CDR2 SFDVKD. CDR3 protein: CATSVRVGYTF. The CDR3 region has the DNA TGTGCCACCAGTGTGAGGGTTGGCTACACCTTC.

The CDR3 sequence is CASSKGTALLETQYF. The CDR3 DNA reads TGTGCCAGCAGCAAAGGGACAGCGCTTCTAGAGACCCAGTACTTC. The genes are TRBV11-3 and TRBJ2-5; TRBD1 agrees at 7 bases. The CDR3 runs to 15 residues. J was trimmed by 4 bases and V by 5 bases; bases with no gene match: 10. Per the germline V gene, CDR1 is SGHNT and CDR2 is YENEEA.

This rearrangement joins TRBV21-1 to TRBJ1-6; TRBD1, the table's D call, was not compared with the DNA. TRBV21-1 is noted as a pseudogene. The length of the CDR3 is 18 residues. Written as DNA, the CDR3 is TGTGCCAGCATCCCCGGGACAGGGGTTTCCTATGCGGATTCACCCCTCCACTTT. This encodes CASIPGTGVSYADSPLHF.

The genes are TRBV28 and TRBJ1-5, with D perhaps TRBD1 (6 bases). Germline V gives CDR1 MDHEN, CDR2 SYDVKM. The germline V and J ends were trimmed by 6 bases and 9 bases, with 21 bases remaining between them. The CDR3 is 15 amino acids. CDR3 nucleotides: TGTGCCAGCAGCAAGGGAGGGGGTCCTATCGGGCCCCAGCATTTT. Protein: CASSKGGGPIGPQHF.

This clone occurred a few times. The same CDR3 is also encoded by other DNA sequences in this sample. V and J are TRBV18 and TRBJ2-1; D remains ambiguous. The V and J ends lost 6 bases and 0 bases respectively, with 12 bases between them. Germline V CDR1 and CDR2: KGHSH, LQKENI. The CDR3 has 15 residues. The chain's CDR3 is CASSPGSSSYNEQFF. CDR3 in DNA: TGTGCCAGCTCGCCCGGGTCTAGCTCCTACAATGAGCAGTTCTTC. Combining the CDR3 with reference TRBV18 and TRBJ2-1 gives the whole variable domain NAGVMQNPRHLVRRRGQEARLRCSPMKGHSHVYWYRQLPEEGLKFMVYLQKENIIDESGMPKERFSAEFPKEGPSILRIQQVVRGDSAAYFCASSPGSSSYNEQFFGPGTRLTVL.

The CDR3 DNA reads as TGTGCCACCAGTGATCCGGGACAGGGAGGAACTGAGCAGTTCTTC. It is translated as CATSDPGQGGTEQFF. The rearrangement links TRBV24-1 to TRBJ2-1; 9 bases match TRBD1. This CDR3 comprises 15 residues. Losses at the gene ends were 3 bases for V and 9 bases for J; bases not matched to a gene: 8. Germline V lookup: CDR1 KGHDR, CDR2 SFDVKD.

The rearrangement joins TRBV9 to TRBJ2-7; D is uncertain. V lost 1 base to trimming and J lost 3 bases, with 8 bases between them. Germline CDR1 and CDR2: SGDLS and YYNGEE. The CDR3 has 13 residues. CDR3 sequence: CASSVWPFYEQYF. The CDR3 DNA is TGTGCCAGCAGCGTATGGCCCTTCTACGAGCAGTACTTC.

This clone was seen a single time. The CDR3 sequence is CASSQRASGGAYTDTQYF. The CDR3 coding sequence is TGTGCCAGCAGCCAAAGGGCTAGCGGGGGGGCTTACACAGATACGCAGTATTTT. V and J are TRBV3-1 (or the pseudogene TRBV3-2) and TRBJ2-3; 12 nucleotides align to TRBD2. After removal of 2 bases from V and 2 bases from J, the junction contained 8 bases not matched to a gene. The CDR3 runs 18 residues. The germline V gene has CDR1 LGHDT and CDR2 YNNKEL (reference sequence).

This clone was seen only a few times. The chain has TRBV5-4 and TRBJ1-1; D gene ambiguous. The CDR3 spans 13 residues. CDR1 SGHNT and CDR2 YYREEE come from the germline V gene (reference sequence). With 4 bases removed from V and 0 bases from J, the gap between germline ends came to 7 bases. The CDR3 region is CASSPGLNTEAFF. CDR3 DNA: TGTGCCAGCAGCCCTGGCTTGAACACTGAAGCTTTCTTT.

CDR3 sequence (DNA): TGTGCCAGTAGTATATCCGGACAGGGTCAGAACCAGCCCCAGCATTTT. This sequence encodes CASSISGQGQNQPQHF. This chain links TRBV19 with TRBJ1-5; 8 bases are shared with TRBD1. The CDR3 contains 16 residues. From germline, CDR1 is LNHDA and CDR2 SQIVND (reference sequence). Germline trimming cut 2 bases from V and 7 bases from J; bases unmatched to any gene: 10.

The V call is TRBV9, the J call TRBJ1-5, with TRBD1 identical over 11 bases. The germline V gene has CDR1 SGDLS and CDR2 YYNGEE. J gave up 4 bases and V 3 bases, and 3 bases lay outside the gene matches. This CDR3 spans 15 amino acids. CDR3 DNA sequence: TGTGCCAGCAGCGGGGGACAGGGGGTAAATCAGCCCCAGCATTTT. Translation gives CASSGGQGVNQPQHF.

The chain recombines TRBV9 with TRBJ1-2; no clear D gene. V was shortened by 4 bases and J by 3 bases, with 10 bases between the two germline ends. CDR1 is SGDLS and CDR2 is YYNGEE in the germline V gene. There are 13 residues in the CDR3. In DNA, the CDR3 is TGTGCCAGCAGCCCCGAAGGAGACTATGGCTACACCTTC. Protein product: CASSPEGDYGYTF.

The chain recombines TRBV5-4 with TRBJ2-1; D gene unclear. Looked up from germline, CDR1 is SGHNT and CDR2 is YYREEE (reference sequence). The length of the CDR3 is 15 residues. Trimming took 3 bases from V and 9 from J, leaving 19 bases between them. CDR3 region: CASSSTPGPMGEQFF. The CDR3, as DNA: TGTGCCAGCAGCTCTACCCCAGGCCCCATGGGTGAGCAGTTCTTC.

The chain has TRBV27 and TRBJ2-7, with no clear D. Germline assignment: CDR1 MNHEY and CDR2 SMNVEV (reference sequence). This CDR3 region has 13 residues. Trimming shortened V by 2 bases and J by 0 bases, and 5 bases separated the two germline ends. CDR3 nucleotide sequence: TGTGCCAGCAGTTTAACAGACTCCTACGAGCAGTACTTC. Protein: CASSLTDSYEQYF.

This rearrangement joins TRBV28 to TRBJ1-2, with 8 bases fitting TRBD1. The V gene end was trimmed by 6 bases and the J gene end by 8 bases; junction bases not matched to a gene: 14. The CDR3 spans 15 residues. The germline V gene encodes CDR1 MDHEN and CDR2 SYDVKM. The CDR3 here is CASSRINRGYLGYTF. As DNA, the CDR3 is TGTGCCAGCAGCCGGATAAACAGGGGGTATTTGGGCTACACCTTC.

For the CDR3, the DNA is TGTGCCAGCAGTTTGGCAGAAAACACTGAAGCTTTCTTT. It yields the protein CASSLAENTEAFF. V is TRBV12-3 or TRBV12-4 and J is TRBJ1-1, with no clear D. V was shortened by 3 bases and J by 2 bases, with 7 bases between the two germline ends. The CDR3 is made up of 13 amino acids.

Written as DNA, the CDR3 is TGTGCCAGCAGTTTCTTGGTGTACAGGGGCGTCCGTAAAAACATTCAGTACTTC. Translation: CASSFLVYRGVRKNIQYF. The chain joins TRBV28 to TRBJ2-4, with 7 bases identical to TRBD1. The germline V gene has CDR1 MDHEN and CDR2 SYDVKM. The V and J ends lost 3 bases and 4 bases, in that order; junction bases with no gene match: 15. The CDR3 has 18 residues.